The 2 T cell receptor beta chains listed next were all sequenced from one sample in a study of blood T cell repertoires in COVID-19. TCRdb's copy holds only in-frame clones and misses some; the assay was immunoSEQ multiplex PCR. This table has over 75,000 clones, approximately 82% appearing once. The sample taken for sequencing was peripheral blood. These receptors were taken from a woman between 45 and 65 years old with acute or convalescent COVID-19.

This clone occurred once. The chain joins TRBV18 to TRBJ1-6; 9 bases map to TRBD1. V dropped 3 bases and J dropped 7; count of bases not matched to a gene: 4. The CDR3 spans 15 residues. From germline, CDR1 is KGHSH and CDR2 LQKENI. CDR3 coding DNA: TGTGCCAGCTCACCGCTGGGACAGGGAAATTCACCCCTCCACTTT. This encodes CASSPLGQGNSPLHF.

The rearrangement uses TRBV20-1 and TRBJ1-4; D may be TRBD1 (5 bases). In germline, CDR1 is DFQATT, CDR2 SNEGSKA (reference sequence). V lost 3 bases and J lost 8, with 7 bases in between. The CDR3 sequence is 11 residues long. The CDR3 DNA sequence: TGCAGTGCTAGCGGGGGGGAAAAACTGTTTTTT. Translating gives CSASGGEKLFF.